A single sample gave rise to the 5 T cell receptor beta chains below, sequenced in a study of T-cell reconstitution after alpha-beta-depleted transplantation in children. A library of TCRbeta sequences, prepared with unique molecular identifiers, was generated. MiXCR, run by TCRdb on the PCR reads, gives a single entry per CDR3 protein. The sample has hundreds of thousands of distinct CDR3 sequences, approximately 16% seen once; the top ten hold about 1.1%. Here the sequenced sample was PBMCs from the stem cell graft donor, taken from the stem cell graft. All receptors derive from a human donor who donated a stem cell graft to a child with acute myeloid leukemia.

In this sample, this clonotype turned up a few times. J is TRBJ1-5 and V is TRBV25-1; perhaps TRBD1 as D (6 bases). The CDR3 spans 15 residues. Trimming pared 2 bases from V and 2 bases from J, leaving 10 bases between. Germline CDR1 reads MGHDK; CDR2 reads SYGVNS. The CDR3 sequence is CASSEEGGGNQPQHF. In nucleotides, the CDR3 is TGTGCCAGCAGTGAAGAGGGGGGCGGCAATCAGCCCCAGCATTTT. The full variable domain, completed using reference TRBV25-1 and TRBJ1-5, is EADIYQTPRYLVIGTGKKITLECSQTMGHDKMYWYQQDPGMELHLIHYSYGVNSTEKGDLSSESTVSRIRTEHFPLTLESARPSHTSQYLCASSEEGGGNQPQHFGDGTRLSIL.

The V call is TRBV7-9, the J call TRBJ2-6; D is uncertain. The CDR3 runs 12 residues. V was shortened by 8 bases and J by 3 bases, with 5 bases between the two germline ends. CDR1 is SEHNR and CDR2 is FQNEAQ in the germline V gene (reference sequence). CDR3 nucleotides: TGTGCCAGCGGGGATGGGGCCAACGTCCTGACTTTC. It encodes CASGDGANVLTF.

This clonotype was seen more than once but under ten times. This chain connects TRBV7-3 to TRBJ1-2; no reliable D call. Per germline, CDR1 SGHTA and CDR2 FQGTGA. Between the trimmed V and J ends, which lost 4 bases and 4 bases, there was a span of 10 bases. The CDR3 extends over 13 amino acids. The CDR3 loop is CASSSPPFYGYTF. In DNA, the CDR3 is TGTGCCAGCAGCTCCCCACCGTTCTATGGCTACACCTTC.

The table lists this clonotype with many counts. V usage is TRBV20-1 and J usage is TRBJ1-1; D gene uncertain. Between the trimmed V and J ends, which lost 6 bases and 3 bases, there was a span of 14 bases. Germline values: CDR1 DFQATT, CDR2 SNEGSKA (reference sequence). This CDR3 contains 13 residues. The CDR3 DNA follows: TGCAGTGCCAGCGCAGGAAGGTACACTGAAGCTTTCTTT. Its protein product is CSASAGRYTEAFF.

This clonotype was found a few times. The chain is built from TRBV9 and TRBJ2-3; TRBD1 matches 7 bases. The CDR3 runs 16 residues. Germline lookup yields CDR1 SGDLS and CDR2 YYNGEE. V lost 3 bases and J lost 2; bases outside the gene matches: 9. The CDR3 sequence is CASSGGRRGPTDTQYF. DNA of the CDR3: TGTGCCAGCAGCGGAGGACGTAGGGGGCCCACAGATACGCAGTATTTT.